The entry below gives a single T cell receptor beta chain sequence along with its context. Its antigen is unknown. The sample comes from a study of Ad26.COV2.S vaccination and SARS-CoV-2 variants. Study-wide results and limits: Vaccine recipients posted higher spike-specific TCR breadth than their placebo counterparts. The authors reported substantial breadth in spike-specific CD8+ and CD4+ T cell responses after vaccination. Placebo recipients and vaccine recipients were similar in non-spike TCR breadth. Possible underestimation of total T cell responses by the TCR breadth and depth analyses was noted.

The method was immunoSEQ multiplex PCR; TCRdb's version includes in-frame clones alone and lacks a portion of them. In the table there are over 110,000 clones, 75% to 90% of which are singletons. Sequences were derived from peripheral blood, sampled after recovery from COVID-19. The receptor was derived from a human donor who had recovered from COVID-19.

The CDR3 loop is CASSIFGASSGANVLTF. The CDR3 DNA sequence: TGTGCCAGTAGTATATTTGGAGCGAGCTCTGGGGCCAACGTCCTGACTTTC. The chain links TRBV19 to TRBJ2-6, with unresolved D. Looked up from germline, CDR1 is LNHDA and CDR2 is SQIVND (reference sequence). V lost 2 bases and J 0 bases, leaving 11 bases between the germline ends. CDR3 length equals 17 residues.